The sequence of this T cell receptor beta chain was determined in a study of shared clonotypes between healthy human individuals. A CD45RA-negative memory subset and a CD45RA+ naive subset were separated from the CD4+ cells. The CDR3 has 16 residues. Germline V lookup: CDR1 SEHNR, CDR2 FQNEAQ (reference sequence). The table came from immunoSEQ multiplex PCR; TCRdb's copy has only in-frame clones and leaves some out. The table includes about 2.4 million clones, more than 90% detected once. This clone was seen once. Its target is unknown. At one end the junction does not follow the germline gene, possibly because of a read error. Notes on the study in general: Among donors, clonotype sharing was expected to be affected by sequencing depth.

The source of this sequence is a man in his late teens or twenties in good health. The sequencing sample was made of naive CD4+ T cells sorted from blood. Regarding subset: CD45RA+ positively selected. The chain combines TRBV7-9 with TRBJ2-7, with D perhaps TRBD2 (7 bases). This CDR3 reads CASSLGPGGGSHEQYF. The CDR3 coding sequence is TGTGCCAGCAGCTTAGGCCCGGGCGGGGGCTCCCACGAGCAGTACTTC.